These T cell receptor beta chains were read from a single sample in a study of lymphopenia after photon versus proton radiotherapy. The method was immunoSEQ multiplex PCR; TCRdb's version includes in-frame clones alone and lacks a portion of them. The sample records 83,000 or so clones, around 88% being singletons. Sequenced here: peripheral blood, sampled from a patient treated with proton-based radiotherapy. The receptors come from a man aged 60 to 69 with pancreatic cancer. CDR3s include the opening cysteine and the closing phenylalanine or tryptophan. The D gene is left open where the match is weak. Only part of the rows carry a size: once, few, many, or a class if the clone is expanded.

d_call | j_call | v_call | clone_size | cdr3_aa | cdr3_nt
TRBD2 | TRBJ2-7 | TRBV5-1 | once | CASSSGLAGSYEQYF | TGCGCCAGCAGCTCTGGACTAGCGGGGAGCTACGAGCAGTACTTC
TRBD2 | TRBJ2-1 | TRBV4-3 | once | CASSQLAGGPGEQFF | TGCGCCAGCAGCCAGCTAGCGGGAGGGCCAGGTGAGCAGTTCTTC
- | TRBJ2-7 | TRBV28 | - | CASGQGHLEVDYEQYF | TGTGCCAGCGGCCAAGGGCACCTGGAGGTTGACTACGAGCAGTACTTC
TRBD2 | TRBJ2-1 | TRBV11-3 | - | CASSLETSGRQSEQFF | TGTGCCAGCAGCTTAGAGACTAGCGGTCGACAAAGTGAGCAGTTCTTC
TRBD2 | TRBJ2-5 | TRBV7-2 | once | CASSLGLGGKETQYF | TGTGCCAGCAGCTTAGGGTTGGGGGGGAAAGAGACCCAGTACTTC
TRBD1 | TRBJ1-1 | TRBV5-1 | - | CASSGTGVGTEAFF | TGCGCCAGCAGCGGAACAGGGGTGGGAACTGAAGCTTTCTTT
TRBD2 | TRBJ2-2 | TRBV6-4 | - | CASKLAGDHGELFF | TGTGCCAGTAAACTAGCGGGAGATCACGGGGAGCTGTTTTTT
- | TRBJ2-7 | TRBV6-6 | - | CASSPSGPRTYEQYF | TGTGCCAGCAGTCCTTCGGGCCCGAGGACCTACGAGCAGTACTTC
- | TRBJ2-5 | TRBV29-1 | - | CSVEQYEETQYF | TGCAGCGTTGAACAGTACGAAGAGACCCAGTACTTC
- | TRBJ2-3 | TRBV5-1 | - | CASRGFGSQYF | TGCGCCAGCAGGGGTTTTGGCTCGCAGTATTTT
- | TRBJ1-1 | TRBV18 | - | CASSTEQGTEAFF | TGTGCCAGCTCTACAGAACAGGGCACTGAAGCTTTCTTT
- | TRBJ1-5 | TRBV28 | few | CASSPGHQTRSNQPQHF | TGTGCCAGCAGTCCGGGACACCAAACCCGAAGCAATCAGCCCCAGCATTTT
- | TRBJ1-1 | TRBV11-3 | - | CASSLGIGLGLRNTEAFF | TGTGCCAGCAGCTTAGGAATTGGGCTAGGACTTAGGAACACTGAAGCTTTCTTT
- | TRBJ2-3 | TRBV7-2 | - | CASSSQGSGTDTQYF | TGTGCCAGCAGCTCCCAGGGGAGTGGCACAGATACGCAGTATTTT
- | TRBJ1-2 | TRBV7-2 | few | CASSLETGPRNYGYTF | TGTGCCAGCAGCTTAGAAACGGGACCCAGGAACTATGGCTACACCTTC
- | TRBJ2-1 | TRBV28 | - | CASSFGRISSYNEQFF | TGTGCCAGCAGTTTCGGGCGGATTAGCTCCTACAATGAGCAGTTCTTC
- | TRBJ1-1 | TRBV30 | - | CAWSGTVGNTEAFF | TGTGCCTGGAGTGGGACAGTAGGGAACACTGAAGCTTTCTTT
TRBD1 | TRBJ1-1 | TRBV29-1 | - | CSVGQVNTEAFF | TGCAGCGTCGGACAGGTGAACACTGAAGCTTTCTTT
TRBD2 | TRBJ2-7 | TRBV4-2 | - | CASSLRGLAGGYEQYF | TGTGCCAGCAGCCTTAGGGGGCTAGCGGGAGGCTACGAGCAGTACTTC
- | TRBJ1-5 | TRBV6-1 | - | CASSEFGGGRHF | TGTGCCAGCAGTGAATTTGGGGGGGGCAGGCATTTT
- | TRBJ2-7 | TRBV7-7 | few | CASSPSAADYEQYF | TGTGCTAGCAGCCCCTCCGCCGCCGACTACGAGCAGTACTTC
- | TRBJ2-1 | TRBV9 | once | CASSATGTLSEQFF | TGTGCCAGCAGCGCTACAGGGACCCTATCCGAGCAGTTCTTC
- | TRBJ2-4 | TRBV2 | - | CASRYERAAKNIQYF | TGTGCCAGCAGATATGAGCGGGCAGCCAAAAACATTCAGTACTTC
TRBD2 | TRBJ2-1 | TRBV5-1 | once | CASSLRMRESSYNEQFF | TGCGCCAGCAGCTTGCGGATGCGGGAGAGCTCCTACAATGAGCAGTTCTTC
TRBD2 | TRBJ2-2 | TRBV5-1 | - | CASRRGLAGPTGELFF | TGCGCCAGCAGGCGGGGACTAGCGGGACCCACCGGGGAGCTGTTTTTT
- | TRBJ2-1 | TRBV5-1 | - | CASSTGLNEQFF | TGCGCCAGCAGCACGGGACTTAATGAGCAGTTCTTC